These T cell receptor beta chains were read from a single sample in a study of blood T cell repertoires in COVID-19. TCRdb's copy holds only in-frame clones and misses some; the assay was immunoSEQ multiplex PCR. The sample comprises approximately 120,000 clones, around three quarters of which are singletons, and approximately 4.2% rests with the top ten. The material sequenced was peripheral blood. Source of these receptors: a human donor in a cohort sampled during active or convalescent COVID-19. The CDR3 runs from the conserved cysteine through the conserved F or W. A D gene is named only where the DNA matches it firmly. A row's size may be missing; if present it is once, few, many or a size class.

J: TRBJ1-1; D: .; size: .; V: TRBV30; DNA: TGTGCCTGGAGTCCGAGAACCGAAACTTTCTTT; CDR3: CAWSPRTETFF
J: TRBJ2-7; D: .; size: few; V: TRBV28; DNA: TGTGCCAGCAGCCTTAGCTCCTACGAGCAGTACTTC; CDR3: CASSLSSYEQYF
J: TRBJ2-1; D: TRBD1; size: .; V: TRBV5-4; DNA: TGTGCCAGCAGTTTTGGACAGGGCATCGACAATGAGCAGTTCTTC; CDR3: CASSFGQGIDNEQFF
J: TRBJ1-1; D: .; size: .; V: TRBV7-9; DNA: TGTGCCAGCAGCCCCCGAGGACTCCAAACGGGAAACACTGAAGCTTTCTTT; CDR3: CASSPRGLQTGNTEAFF
J: TRBJ2-5; D: TRBD1; size: .; V: TRBV12-5; DNA: TGTGCTAGTGGGTACGGACAGGGTGGGATGGGGACCCAGTACTTC; CDR3: CASGYGQGGMGTQYF
J: TRBJ2-2; D: TRBD2; size: once; V: TRBV5-1; DNA: TGCGCCAGCAGCTTGATCGCTAGCGGGAGTTTCACCGGGGAGCTGTTTTTT; CDR3: CASSLIASGSFTGELFF
J: TRBJ2-1; D: .; size: .; V: TRBV5-1; DNA: TGCGCCAGCAGCCGGGGACTGGACAATGAGCAGTTCTTC; CDR3: CASSRGLDNEQFF
J: TRBJ1-6; D: .; size: few; V: TRBV27; DNA: TGTGCCAGCAGTTTATTGATAGGGGGAACCTATAATTCACCCCTCCACTTT; CDR3: CASSLLIGGTYNSPLHF
J: TRBJ2-1; D: TRBD1; size: .; V: TRBV18; DNA: TGTGCCAGCTCCGAGGAACAGGGGGCTCTCTACAATGAGCAGTTCTTC; CDR3: CASSEEQGALYNEQFF
J: TRBJ2-6; D: .; size: once; V: TRBV18; DNA: TGTGCCAGCTCACCGGGCGGGGCGCGCGGGGCCAACGTCCTGACTTTC; CDR3: CASSPGGARGANVLTF
J: TRBJ1-4; D: .; size: .; V: TRBV9; DNA: TGTGCCAGCAGGGGGCAAGGAAAACTGTTTTTT; CDR3: CASRGQGKLFF
J: TRBJ1-4; D: .; size: few; V: TRBV5-4; DNA: TGTGCCAGCAGCTTGGATTCCGGGGTTAATGAAAAACTGTTTTTT; CDR3: CASSLDSGVNEKLFF
J: TRBJ1-4; D: .; size: once; V: TRBV4-1; DNA: TGCGCCAGCAGCCAAGATAGCGGATTTTCGTATGAAAAACTGTTTTTT; CDR3: CASSQDSGFSYEKLFF
J: TRBJ2-7; D: TRBD1; size: .; V: TRBV11-2; DNA: TGTGCCAGCAGCCGGACAGGCAGCTCCTACGAGCAGTACTTC; CDR3: CASSRTGSSYEQYF
J: TRBJ2-2; D: .; size: .; V: TRBV9; DNA: TGTGCCAGCAGCGTAGTCACCAACGCCGGCACCGGGGAGCTGTTTTTT; CDR3: CASSVVTNAGTGELFF
J: TRBJ2-2; D: .; size: .; V: TRBV5-8; DNA: TGTGCCACCCACCGAGGGAGCGTTTCCGGGGAGCTGTTTTTT; CDR3: CATHRGSVSGELFF
J: TRBJ2-2; D: .; size: once; V: TRBV7-3; DNA: TGTGCCAGCAGCTTAGATCCTCTCGTCTTCCGAGGCACCGGGGAGCTGTTTTTT; CDR3: CASSLDPLVFRGTGELFF
J: TRBJ2-7; D: .; size: .; V: TRBV5-1; DNA: TGCGCCAGCAGCCCCGTCGGGCAGGGTGTAGGCGAGCAGTACTTC; CDR3: CASSPVGQGVGEQYF
J: TRBJ1-1; D: .; size: .; V: TRBV7-9; DNA: TGTGCCAGCAGCTTATTCGTAAGGTCCGAGGTAACTGAAGCTTTCTTT; CDR3: CASSLFVRSEVTEAFF
J: TRBJ2-7; D: TRBD1; size: .; V: TRBV7-9; DNA: TGTGCCAGCAGCCCCTGGTTTACCAGGGGGCAGGACGAGCAGTACTTC; CDR3: CASSPWFTRGQDEQYF
J: TRBJ1-6; D: TRBD1; size: few; V: TRBV5-8; DNA: TGTGCCAGCAGCTTGTACGCCTACAGGGGTGCGGGATCACCCCTCCACTTT; CDR3: CASSLYAYRGAGSPLHF
J: TRBJ1-3; D: .; size: .; V: TRBV7-2; DNA: TGTGCCAGCAGCTTGGAGTCGGTGTCTGGAAACACCATATATTTT; CDR3: CASSLESVSGNTIYF
J: TRBJ1-6; D: TRBD1; size: .; V: TRBV19; DNA: TGTGCCAGTAGTGGCCGACAGGGATCCTATAATTCACCCCTCCACTTT; CDR3: CASSGRQGSYNSPLHF
J: TRBJ1-6; D: .; size: few; V: TRBV19; DNA: TGTGCCAGTAGTACTCGGGACACCAATAATTCACCCCTCCACTTT; CDR3: CASSTRDTNNSPLHF
J: TRBJ1-1; D: .; size: once; V: TRBV5-1; DNA: TGCGCCAGCAGCTTGGTCGGGGTGAACACTGAAGCTTTCTTT; CDR3: CASSLVGVNTEAFF
J: TRBJ1-4; D: .; size: few; V: TRBV24-1; DNA: TGTGCCACCAGTGCCGCCCACGACAGGTTTACTAATGAAAAACTGTTTTTT; CDR3: CATSAAHDRFTNEKLFF
J: TRBJ2-1; D: .; size: .; V: TRBV5-1; DNA: TGCGCCAGCAGCTTGCCTGGGGCCGGCAATGAGCAGTTCTTC; CDR3: CASSLPGAGNEQFF
J: TRBJ2-2; D: .; size: few; V: TRBV2; DNA: TGTGCCAAGGGAGTCGGCGGTGGTGAAGTGCTGTTTTTT; CDR3: CAKGVGGGEVLFF
J: TRBJ2-3; D: TRBD2; size: .; V: TRBV9; DNA: TGTGCCAGCAGCGTAGGACTAGCGGGAGGCACAGATACGCAGTATTTT; CDR3: CASSVGLAGGTDTQYF